The T cell receptor (beta chain) under discussion was sequenced for a study of human T cells and chemical hapten exposure. A single record per CDR3 protein comes from TCRdb applying MiXCR to the RACE reads. Of about 80,000 distinct CDR3 sequences listed, about 9.9% are singletons. In this sample, this clonotype turned up a few times. Time point in this sample: patch test 2, 6 weeks after DPC sensitization. Treatment: therapeutic diphenylcyclopropenone sensitization with weekly scalp DPC. V gave up 2 bases and J gave up 2 bases; unmatched junction bases: 10. The germline gives CDR1 SGHVS, CDR2 FNYEAQ. The CDR3 sequence is 18 residues long.

This material consisted of whole blood, taken in connection with sensitization to the hapten diphenylcyclopropenone (DPC). This clonotype was sampled from a man in his late teens or twenties with alopecia areata. Some clones in this sample may be carry-over from other donors' samples. The chain employs TRBV7-6 and TRBJ2-3; the match to TRBD1 covers 10 bases. The CDR3 is CASSLSPKDRGFTDTQYF. CDR3 DNA: TGTGCCAGCAGCTTATCTCCCAAGGACAGGGGGTTCACAGATACGCAGTATTTT.